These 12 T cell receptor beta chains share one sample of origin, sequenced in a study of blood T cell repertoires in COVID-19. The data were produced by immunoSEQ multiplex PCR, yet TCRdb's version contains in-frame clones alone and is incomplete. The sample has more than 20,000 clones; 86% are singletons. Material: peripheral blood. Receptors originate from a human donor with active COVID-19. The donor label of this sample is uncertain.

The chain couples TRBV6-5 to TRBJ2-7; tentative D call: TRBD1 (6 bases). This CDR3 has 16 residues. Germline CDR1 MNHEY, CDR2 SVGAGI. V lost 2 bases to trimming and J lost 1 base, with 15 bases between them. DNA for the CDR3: TGTGCCAGCAGTTACGGGTTGGCAGGGGTATCCTACGAGCAGTACTTC. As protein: CASSYGLAGVSYEQYF.

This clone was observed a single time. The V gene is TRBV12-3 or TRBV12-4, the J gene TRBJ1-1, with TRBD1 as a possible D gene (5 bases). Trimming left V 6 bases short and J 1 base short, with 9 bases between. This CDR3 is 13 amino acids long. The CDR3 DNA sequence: TGTGCCAGCAGCCAGGACACGAACACTGAAGCTTTCTTT. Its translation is CASSQDTNTEAFF.

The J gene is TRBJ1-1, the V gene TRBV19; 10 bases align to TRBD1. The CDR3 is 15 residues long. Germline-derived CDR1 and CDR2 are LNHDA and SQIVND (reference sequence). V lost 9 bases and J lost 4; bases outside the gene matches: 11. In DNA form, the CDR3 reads TGTGCCAGCACGAACCGAGGACAGGGGGGCACTGAAGCTTTCTTT. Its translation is CASTNRGQGGTEAFF.

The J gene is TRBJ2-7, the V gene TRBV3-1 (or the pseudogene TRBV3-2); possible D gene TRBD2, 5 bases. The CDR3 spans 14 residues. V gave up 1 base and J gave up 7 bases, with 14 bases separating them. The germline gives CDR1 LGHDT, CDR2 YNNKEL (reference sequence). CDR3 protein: CASSQGLRSGEQYF. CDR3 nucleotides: TGTGCCAGCAGCCAAGGTCTTAGGTCGGGGGAGCAGTACTTC.

CDR3 loop: CASSVAIQGAGEKLFF. DNA of the CDR3: TGTGCCAGCAGCGTAGCTATACAGGGGGCAGGAGAAAAACTGTTTTTT. The chain links TRBV9 to TRBJ1-4, with 9 bases identical to TRBD1. CDR3 size: 16 residues. The germline CDR1 and CDR2 sequences are SGDLS and YYNGEE. V shed 0 bases and J 8 bases; nucleotides not matched to a gene: 8.

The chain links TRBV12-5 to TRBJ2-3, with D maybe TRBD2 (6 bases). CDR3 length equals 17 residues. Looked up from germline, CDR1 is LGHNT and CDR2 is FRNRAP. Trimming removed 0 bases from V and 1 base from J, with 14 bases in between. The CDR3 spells CASGLVLGAGRTDTQYF. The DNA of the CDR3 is TGTGCTAGTGGTTTGGTACTAGGAGCGGGCCGCACAGATACGCAGTATTTT.

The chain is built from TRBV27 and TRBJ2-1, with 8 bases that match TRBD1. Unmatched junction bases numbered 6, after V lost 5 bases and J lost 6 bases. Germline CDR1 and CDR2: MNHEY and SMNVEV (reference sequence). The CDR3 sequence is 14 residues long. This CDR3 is CASSQGANPNEQFF. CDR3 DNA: TGTGCCAGCAGTCAGGGGGCGAATCCCAATGAGCAGTTCTTC.

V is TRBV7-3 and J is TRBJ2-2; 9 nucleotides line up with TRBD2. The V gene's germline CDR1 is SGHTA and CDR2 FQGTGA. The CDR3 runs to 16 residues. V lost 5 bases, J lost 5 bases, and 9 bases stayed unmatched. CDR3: CASSRESGGITGELFF. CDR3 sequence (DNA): TGTGCCAGCAGCCGAGAGAGCGGGGGGATAACCGGGGAGCTGTTTTTT.

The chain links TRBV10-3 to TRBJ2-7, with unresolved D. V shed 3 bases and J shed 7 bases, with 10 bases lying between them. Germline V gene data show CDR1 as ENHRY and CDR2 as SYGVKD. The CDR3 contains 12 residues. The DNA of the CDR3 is TGTGCCATCAGTGAACAGTTCCCGGAGCAGTACTTC. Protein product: CAISEQFPEQYF.

CDR3: CASSLSQGRYYEQYF. CDR3 nucleotides: TGTGCCAGCAGCTTGTCTCAGGGGAGATACTACGAGCAGTACTTC. This chain joins TRBV5-5 and TRBJ2-7; TRBD1 might be the D (6 bases). From germline, CDR1 is SGHKS and CDR2 YYEKEE (reference sequence). This CDR3 is built from 15 residues. V lost 1 base and J lost 3, with 14 bases in between.

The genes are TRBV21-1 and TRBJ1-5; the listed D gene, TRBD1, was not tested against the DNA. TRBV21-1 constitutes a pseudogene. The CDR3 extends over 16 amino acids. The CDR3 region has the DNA TGTGCCAGCAGCTCTCGGACCGGGACAGGGAGGGAGCCCCAGCATTTT. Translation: CASSSRTGTGREPQHF.

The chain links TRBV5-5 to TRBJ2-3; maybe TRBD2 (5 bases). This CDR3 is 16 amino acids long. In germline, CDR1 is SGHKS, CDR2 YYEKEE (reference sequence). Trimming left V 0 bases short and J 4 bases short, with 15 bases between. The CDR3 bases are TGTGCCAGCAGCTTGGAGCCGGGGATAGTGGCAGATACGCAGTATTTT. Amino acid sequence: CASSLEPGIVADTQYF.